Each of the 7 T cell receptor beta chains below was sequenced from the same sample in a study of shared clonotypes between healthy human individuals. Profiling relied on immunoSEQ multiplex PCR, and the TCRdb table lists in-frame clones only, not all of them. The sample holds roughly 700,000 clones; roughly 70% are singletons and the top ten take approximately 1.6%. Sequencing was performed on memory CD4+ T cells sorted from blood. Subset given: CD45RA-negative fraction. The source of these receptors is a woman aged 25 to 39 in good health.

The V call is TRBV6-1, the J call TRBJ1-5, with D uncertain. Germline CDR1 reads MNHNS; CDR2 reads SASEGT. The CDR3 runs to 15 residues. V shed 7 bases and J shed 3 bases, with 16 bases lying between them. CDR3 residues: CASTPGPDSNQPQHF. CDR3 bases: TGTGCCAGCACCCCTGGACCCGACTCCAATCAGCCCCAGCATTTT.

This clone was observed at least ten times. The chain combines TRBV20-1 with TRBJ2-1, with D perhaps matching TRBD2 (5 bases). V was trimmed by 6 bases and J by 6 bases, leaving 9 bases between them. This CDR3 spans 11 amino acids. Germline V gene data show CDR1 as DFQATT and CDR2 as SNEGSKA (reference sequence). CDR3 coding DNA: TGCAGTGCAACTAGGGTCAATGAGCAGTTCTTC. Protein: CSATRVNEQFF.

On this clone: Other DNA sequences from this sample encode an identical CDR3 as well. The chain uses TRBV15 and TRBJ2-1, with TRBD2 matching 12 bases. The ends lost 1 base at V and 7 bases at J; junction bases unmatched: 8. CDR1 LNHNV and CDR2 YYDKDF come from the germline V gene (reference sequence). The CDR3 extends over 17 amino acids. The CDR3 DNA reads as TGTGCCACCAGCAGAGGGCTAGCGGGAGGGCCGGGGAATGAGCAGTTCTTC. Encoded protein: CATSRGLAGGPGNEQFF.

The chain joins TRBV14 to TRBJ1-4, with D unresolved. CDR3 size: 15 residues. Germline assignment: CDR1 SGHDN and CDR2 FVKESK. V lost 4 bases to trimming and J lost 6 bases, with 15 bases between them. The CDR3 is CASSLNRFGDEKLFF. The CDR3 nucleotides read TGTGCCAGCAGCCTCAACCGGTTTGGGGATGAAAAACTGTTTTTT.

V is TRBV7-2 and J is TRBJ2-7; 8 bases line up with TRBD2. The CDR3 runs 15 residues. Germline CDR1 reads SGHTA; CDR2 reads FQGNSA. J gave up 2 bases and V 4 bases, and 7 bases lay outside the gene matches. The DNA for the CDR3 is TGTGCCAGCAGCTCGATAGCGGGACGTGCCTACGAGCAGTACTTC. It yields the protein CASSSIAGRAYEQYF.

The CDR3 coding sequence is TGCGCCAGCAGCTTGGGACAGGGTGTATTGGAGACCCAGTACTTC. Translating it yields CASSLGQGVLETQYF. The chain uses TRBV5-1 and TRBJ2-5, with 7 positions matching TRBD1. J was trimmed by 5 bases and V by 0 bases; bases with no gene match: 7. Germline V gene data show CDR1 as SGHRS and CDR2 as YFSETQ. The CDR3 length is 15 residues.

This clone appeared a few times. The chain carries TRBV25-1 and TRBJ2-7, with TRBD2 as a possible D gene (5 bases). V lost 8 bases and J lost 0, with 14 bases in between. The CDR3 runs to 14 residues. Germline V gene data show CDR1 as MGHDK and CDR2 as SYGVNS. CDR3 in DNA: TGTGCCAGCGGTAGCGCGCGTGACTCCTACGAGCAGTACTTC. Amino acids: CASGSARDSYEQYF.